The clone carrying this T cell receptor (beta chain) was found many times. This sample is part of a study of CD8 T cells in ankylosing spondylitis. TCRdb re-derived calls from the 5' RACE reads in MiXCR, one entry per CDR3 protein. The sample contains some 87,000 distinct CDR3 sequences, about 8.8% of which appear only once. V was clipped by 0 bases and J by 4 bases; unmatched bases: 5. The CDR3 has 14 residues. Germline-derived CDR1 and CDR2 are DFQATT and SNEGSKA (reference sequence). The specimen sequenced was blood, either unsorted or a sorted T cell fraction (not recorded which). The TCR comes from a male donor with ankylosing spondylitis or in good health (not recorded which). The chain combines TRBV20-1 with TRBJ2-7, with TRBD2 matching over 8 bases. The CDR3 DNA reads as TGCAGTGCTAGAGATAAGGAGCGGGGGTACGAGCAGTACTTC. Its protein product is CSARDKERGYEQYF.